The 29 T cell receptor beta chains in this list originate from one sample, sequenced in a study of tumor-infiltrating lymphocytes in localized non-small cell lung cancer (dated by TCRdb to about 2021). The method was the immunoSEQ multiplex PCR assay. Drawn from immuneACCESS, this table holds only the in-frame rearrangements with V and J called that TCRdb kept. Clones are partly lost; checked studies trace under half to an unresolved V gene and leave the rest unexplained. Here the sample has 27,000 or so clones; 80% to 90% occur a single time. Of the sample, under 2.5% is held by the ten largest clones. The sample taken for sequencing was lung tumor tissue. All receptors derive from a human donor with non-small cell lung cancer.

Notes on this clone: Other nucleotide sequences from this sample produce the same CDR3. The J gene is TRBJ2-5, the V gene TRBV2; a possible D gene is TRBD1 (5 bases). The CDR3 is made up of 14 amino acids. V was pared by 1 base and J by 0 bases, with 6 bases between. Germline V gene sequence: CDR1 SNHLY, CDR2 FYNNEI. The CDR3 sequence: CASSEVTDQETQYF. The DNA for the CDR3 is TGTGCCAGCAGTGAAGTGACAGACCAAGAGACCCAGTACTTC.

This chain joins TRBV5-6 and TRBJ1-5; D not resolved. The germline V gene has CDR1 SGHDT and CDR2 YYEEEE. The CDR3 totals 12 residues. V was cut by 6 bases and J by 3 bases, with 7 bases left in between. Written as DNA, the CDR3 is TGTGCCAGCAACTCGAACAATCAGCCCCAGCATTTT. Its protein product is CASNSNNQPQHF. The variable domain in full, with the rest retrieved from reference TRBV5-6 and TRBJ1-5, is DAGVTQSPTHLIKTRGQQVTLRCSPKSGHDTVSWYQQALGQGPQFIFQYYEEEERQRGNFPDRFSGHQFPNYSSELNVNALLLGDSALYLCASNSNNQPQHFGDGTRLSIL.

In nucleotides, the CDR3 is TGTGCCAGCCGGACGGACGGGGGGACTGAAGCTTTCTTT. It encodes CASRTDGGTEAFF. The J gene is TRBJ1-1, the V gene TRBV2; tentatively, D is TRBD1 (5 bases). Between the trimmed V and J ends, which lost 8 bases and 5 bases, there was a span of 15 bases. CDR3 length equals 13 residues. Germline CDR1 is SNHLY and CDR2 is FYNNEI.

The chain uses TRBV7-8 and TRBJ1-5, with 9 bases fitting TRBD1. Germline lookup yields CDR1 SGHVS and CDR2 FQNEAQ. CDR3 length: 13 residues. Germline trimming cut 5 bases from V and 5 bases from J; bases unmatched to any gene: 1. The CDR3 DNA reads as TGTGCCAGCAGCCGGGACAGGGATCAGCCCCAGCATTTT. Translated: CASSRDRDQPQHF.

The V call is TRBV19, the J call TRBJ1-2; 7 bases are shared with TRBD1. This CDR3 is built from 13 residues. Germline values: CDR1 LNHDA, CDR2 SQIVND (reference sequence). V gave up 5 bases and J gave up 8 bases; unmatched junction bases: 8. This chain's CDR3 is CASSPGTVRGYTF. The CDR3 DNA reads as TGTGCCAGTAGTCCCGGGACAGTTCGAGGCTACACCTTC.

The chain recombines TRBV14 with TRBJ1-1, with D hard to call. CDR1 and CDR2 from the germline V gene are SGHDN and FVKESK. Trimming stripped 3 bases from V and 8 bases from J, with 16 bases between. The CDR3 is 14 residues long. CDR3: CASSHLSGVSEAFF. Written as DNA, the CDR3 is TGTGCCAGCAGCCACCTAAGCGGGGTTTCCGAAGCTTTCTTT.

This rearrangement joins TRBV6-5 to TRBJ2-5; 7 positions agree with TRBD1. Germline V gene lookup returns CDR1 MNHEY and CDR2 SVGAGI. J was trimmed by 7 bases and V by 5 bases; bases with no gene match: 13. The CDR3 has 15 amino acids. As DNA, the CDR3 is TGTGCCAGCAGTCACAAGACAGGGCCCCAGGGGACCCAGTACTTC. This translates into CASSHKTGPQGTQYF.

The chain employs TRBV9 and TRBJ2-5; D possibly matches TRBD1 or TRBD2 (5 bases each). The V end was cut by 6 bases, the J end by 5 bases, with 17 bases between. This CDR3 is built from 14 residues. The germline V gene encodes CDR1 SGDLS and CDR2 YYNGEE. This CDR3 is CASNPGPGRETQYF. Here the CDR3 DNA reads TGTGCCAGCAACCCGGGGCCGGGGCGTGAGACCCAGTACTTC.

This chain uses TRBV7-2 with TRBJ2-3, with D tentatively TRBD2 (5 bases). The CDR3 is made up of 15 amino acids. Trimming pared 5 bases from V and 0 bases from J, leaving 12 bases between. The germline V gene has CDR1 SGHTA and CDR2 FQGNSA. The CDR3 reads CASSRRAASTDTQYF. As DNA, the CDR3 is TGTGCCAGCAGCCGGCGGGCAGCTAGCACAGATACGCAGTATTTT.

The chain joins TRBV6-5 to TRBJ2-5; 7 bases are a match to TRBD2. Trimming cost V 7 bases and J 4 bases; bases outside gene matches: 6. CDR3 length: 13 amino acids. Germline V lookup: CDR1 MNHEY, CDR2 SVGAGI. The CDR3 DNA reads as TGTGCCAGCAACCCGGGGGGACGAGAGACCCAGTACTTC. Its protein product is CASNPGGRETQYF.

The rearrangement uses TRBV27 and TRBJ1-2, with D maybe TRBD1 (6 bases). The germline gives CDR1 MNHEY, CDR2 SMNVEV (reference sequence). The CDR3 covers 16 residues. Trimming left V 3 bases short and J 4 bases short, with 18 bases between. CDR3 sequence (DNA): TGTGCCAGCAGTTTCTCAGGGGTGAACTTGCCCTATGGCTACACCTTC. It translates to CASSFSGVNLPYGYTF.

This chain connects TRBV5-6 to TRBJ1-4, with 9 bases aligning to TRBD1. The CDR3 consists of 14 residues. V was clipped by 2 bases and J by 7 bases; unmatched bases: 3. CDR1 and CDR2 (germline): SGHDT, YYEEEE. CDR3 sequence (DNA): TGTGCCAGCAGCTTCGGACAGGGGAGTGAAAAACTGTTTTTT. As protein: CASSFGQGSEKLFF.

The rearrangement links TRBV30 to TRBJ1-5; maybe TRBD1 (6 bases). The CDR3 spans 13 residues. V was clipped by 1 base and J by 6 bases, with 10 bases between them. CDR1 is GTSNPN and CDR2 is SVGIG in the germline V gene (reference sequence). CDR3 sequence (DNA): TGTGCCTGGAGTGGGCAGGGGTCTCAGCCCCAGCATTTT. Its translation is CAWSGQGSQPQHF.

This clone was seen only once. The V and J genes are TRBV7-2 and TRBJ2-3; D might be TRBD2 (5 bases). In germline, CDR1 is SGHTA, CDR2 FQGNSA. The CDR3 extends over 16 amino acids. Deletions cut 1 base from V and 0 bases from J, with 11 bases between. CDR3 DNA: TGTGCCAGCAGCTTAGTGTCACTAGGAAGCACAGATACGCAGTATTTT. It is translated as CASSLVSLGSTDTQYF. Combining the CDR3 with reference TRBV7-2 and TRBJ2-3 gives the whole variable domain GAGVSQSPSNKVTEKGKDVELRCDPISGHTALYWYRQSLGQGLEFLIYFQGNSAPDKSGLPSDRFSAERTGGSVSTLTIQRTQQEDSAVYLCASSLVSLGSTDTQYFGPGTRLTVL.

This chain links TRBV29-1 with TRBJ1-1; tentatively, D is TRBD1 (6 bases). V lost 4 bases and J 2 bases, leaving 11 bases between the germline ends. The germline V gene encodes CDR1 SQVTM and CDR2 ANQGSEA. The CDR3 is 13 amino acids. The CDR3 nucleotides are TGCAGCGTTGCCCGGGACACAAACACTGAAGCTTTCTTT. Translation gives CSVARDTNTEAFF.

The chain employs TRBV11-3 and TRBJ2-1; D not certain. V lost 2 bases and J 7 bases, leaving 9 bases between the germline ends. CDR3 length: 13 amino acids. Germline V lookup: CDR1 SGHNT, CDR2 YENEEA. CDR3 coding DNA: TGTGCCAGCAGCTTATTAGGGTTAAATGAGCAGTTCTTC. Translating it yields CASSLLGLNEQFF.

In its sample, this clone is medium-sized. The chain joins TRBV6-4 to TRBJ2-4; D is undetermined. The CDR3 extends over 12 amino acids. CDR1 is MRHNA and CDR2 is SNTAGT in the germline V gene. Trimming removed 7 bases at V and 1 base at J, with 5 bases between. DNA for the CDR3: TGTGCCAGCACGGAGGCCAAAAACATTCAGTACTTC. Protein: CASTEAKNIQYF.

The genes are TRBV6-6 and TRBJ1-3; D unresolved. V lost 5 bases to trimming and J lost 0 bases, with 14 bases between them. Germline V CDR1 and CDR2: MNHNY, SVGAGI (reference sequence). The CDR3 extends over 16 amino acids. The CDR3 spells CASSNQPGSSGNTIYF. Written as DNA, the CDR3 is TGTGCCAGCAGTAACCAACCCGGCAGCTCTGGAAACACCATATATTTT.

The chain links TRBV7-2 to TRBJ2-2, with D unresolved. Germline V gene data show CDR1 as SGHTA and CDR2 as FQGNSA. The germline V and J ends were trimmed by 4 bases and 3 bases, with 6 bases remaining between them. The CDR3 extends over 13 amino acids. The DNA for the CDR3 is TGTGCCAGCAGCTCGCTTCACACCGGGGAGCTGTTTTTT. Amino acids: CASSSLHTGELFF.

Of note for this clone: Sequence at one end of the junction differs from germline and may be a read error. V is TRBV7-8 and J is TRBJ1-1, with TRBD1 matching 7 bases. This CDR3 comprises 14 residues. Looked up from germline, CDR1 is SGHVS and CDR2 is FQNEAQ. This CDR3 reads CASSKGGQNNEAFF. The CDR3 DNA reads as TGTGCCAGCAGCAAAGGGGGACAGAACAATGAAGCTTTCTTT.

V and J are TRBV30 and TRBJ2-2; D gene unclear. Trimming took off 4 bases at V and 2 bases at J, with 8 bases between the two ends. CDR3 length equals 13 residues. Germline CDR1 is GTSNPN and CDR2 is SVGIG (reference sequence). The CDR3 sequence is CAWTELNTGELFF. The DNA for the CDR3 is TGTGCCTGGACAGAATTAAACACCGGGGAGCTGTTTTTT.

To note about this clone: One end of the junction is discordant with germline, which a read error may explain. J is TRBJ2-7 and V is TRBV5-1, with TRBD1 matching 7 bases. Germline V lookup: CDR1 SGHRS, CDR2 YFSETQ. This CDR3 contains 13 residues. The CDR3 region has the DNA TGCGCCAGCAGCTTGGAGGGATACAGGGGAGCAAACTTC. It specifies CASSLEGYRGANF.

CDR3 sequence (DNA): TGCGCCAGCAGTGCCGACAGGGCGAGGGTGAATGAGCAGTTCTTC. Translating it yields CASSADRARVNEQFF. This rearrangement joins TRBV5-1 to TRBJ2-1; 7 bases match TRBD1. The V segment lost 5 bases and the J segment 7 bases; nucleotides outside the gene matches: 12. CDR1 and CDR2 from the germline V gene are SGHRS and YFSETQ. CDR3 length equals 15 residues.

This chain connects TRBV4-1 to TRBJ1-5, with D uncertain. The length of the CDR3 is 14 residues. The germline gives CDR1 MGHRA, CDR2 YSYEKL. Between the trimmed V and J ends, which lost 2 bases and 4 bases, there was a span of 9 bases. DNA of the CDR3: TGCGCCAGCAGCCAAAGCGGTCTAAATCAGCCCCAGCATTTT. Translating it yields CASSQSGLNQPQHF.

The chain has TRBV10-3 and TRBJ2-7; no clear D. Germline V gene sequence: CDR1 ENHRY, CDR2 SYGVKD. This CDR3 has 13 amino acids. The germline V and J ends were trimmed by 7 bases and 4 bases, with 14 bases remaining between them. The CDR3 sequence is CAITPTGGYEQYF. Here the CDR3 DNA reads TGTGCCATCACTCCAACGGGTGGGTACGAGCAGTACTTC.

The chain combines TRBV18 with TRBJ1-1; perhaps TRBD1 as D (5 bases). This CDR3 has 14 amino acids. V lost 3 bases and J lost 3, with 11 bases in between. Germline V CDR1 and CDR2: KGHSH, LQKENI. The CDR3 protein is CASSPVRGDTEAFF. In nucleotides, the CDR3 is TGTGCCAGCTCACCGGTTAGGGGCGACACTGAAGCTTTCTTT.

The chain recombines TRBV6-1 with TRBJ1-2, with TRBD1 matching over 7 bases. From germline, CDR1 is MNHNS and CDR2 SASEGT. The length of the CDR3 is 14 residues. The V and J ends lost 5 bases and 2 bases, in that order; junction bases with no gene match: 5. CDR3 DNA sequence: TGTGCCAGCAGTCCCGGGACAGCGAACTATGGCTACACCTTC. Translated: CASSPGTANYGYTF.

The V and J genes are TRBV30 and TRBJ1-5, with a tentative D call TRBD1 (6 bases). The CDR3 extends over 14 amino acids. Germline CDR1 and CDR2: GTSNPN and SVGIG (reference sequence). V was shortened by 5 bases and J by 0 bases, with 11 bases between the two germline ends. The chain's CDR3 is CAWAQGTSNQPQHF. Written as DNA, the CDR3 is TGTGCCTGGGCCCAGGGGACTAGCAATCAGCCCCAGCATTTT.

This rearrangement joins TRBV5-5 to TRBJ1-5; D not certain. Trimming removed 0 bases at V and 9 bases at J, with 7 bases between. The V gene's germline CDR1 is SGHKS and CDR2 YYEKEE (reference sequence). This CDR3 contains 12 residues. The CDR3 DNA sequence: TGTGCCAGCAGCTTGGCCGAGGGGCCCCAGCATTTT. It is translated as CASSLAEGPQHF. Together with reference TRBV5-5 and TRBJ1-5, the CDR3 gives the full variable domain: DAGVTQSPTHLIKTRGQQVTLRCSPISGHKSVSWYQQVLGQGPQFIFQYYEKEERGRGNFPDRFSARQFPNYSSELNVNALLLGDSALYLCASSLAEGPQHFGDGTRLSIL.